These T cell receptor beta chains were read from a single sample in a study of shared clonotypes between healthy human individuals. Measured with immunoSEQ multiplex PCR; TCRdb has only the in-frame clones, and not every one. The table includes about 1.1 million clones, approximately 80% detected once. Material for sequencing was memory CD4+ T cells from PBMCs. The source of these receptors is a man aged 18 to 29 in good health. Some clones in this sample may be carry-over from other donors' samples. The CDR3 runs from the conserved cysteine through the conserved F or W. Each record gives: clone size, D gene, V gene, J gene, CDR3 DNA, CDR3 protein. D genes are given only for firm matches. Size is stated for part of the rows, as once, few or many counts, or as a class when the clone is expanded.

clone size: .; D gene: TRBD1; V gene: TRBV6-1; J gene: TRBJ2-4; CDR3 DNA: TGTGCCAGCAGTGAGACAGGGTGGGGGTTGGACAAAAACATTCAGTACTTC; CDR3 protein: CASSETGWGLDKNIQYF
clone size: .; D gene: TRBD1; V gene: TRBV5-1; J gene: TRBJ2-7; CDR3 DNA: TGCGCCAGCAGCGCGCGGGACAGGGCCTCCTACGAGCAGTACTTC; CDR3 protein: CASSARDRASYEQYF
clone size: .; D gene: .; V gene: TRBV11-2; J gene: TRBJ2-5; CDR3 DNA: TGTGCCAGCAGCTTAGTACCAGGAGGGGTATGGGAGACCCAGTACTTC; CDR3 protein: CASSLVPGGVWETQYF
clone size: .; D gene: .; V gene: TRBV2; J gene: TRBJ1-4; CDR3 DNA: TGTGCCAGCAGTGATTACGGCGTCCCCCAGGAAAAACTGTTTTTT; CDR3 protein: CASSDYGVPQEKLFF
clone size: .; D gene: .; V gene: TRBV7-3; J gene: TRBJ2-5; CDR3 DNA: TGTGCCAGCAGCCCCTACGGCATGGGGGGCCAAGAGACCCAGTACTTC; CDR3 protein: CASSPYGMGGQETQYF
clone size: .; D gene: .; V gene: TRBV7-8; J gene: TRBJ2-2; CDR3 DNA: TGTGCCAGCAGTCTAGGAGGTGGCGGGGAGCTGTTTTTT; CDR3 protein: CASSLGGGGELFF
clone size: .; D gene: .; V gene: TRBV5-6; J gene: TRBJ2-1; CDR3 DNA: TGTGCCAGCACCTACGGCCGGGACAATGAGCAGTTCTTC; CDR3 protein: CASTYGRDNEQFF
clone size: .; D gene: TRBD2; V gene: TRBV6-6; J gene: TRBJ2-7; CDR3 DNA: TGTGCCAGCAGTGACTGGACTAGCGGGAGCTCCTACGAGCAGTACTTC; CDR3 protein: CASSDWTSGSSYEQYF
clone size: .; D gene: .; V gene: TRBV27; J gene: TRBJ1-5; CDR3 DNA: TGTGCCAGCAGTTATAGGGGTCGGGAGCAGCCCCAGCATTTT; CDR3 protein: CASSYRGREQPQHF
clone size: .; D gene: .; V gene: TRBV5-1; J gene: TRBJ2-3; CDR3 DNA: TGCGCCAGCAGCTTGGAAATTGGCCGTGCTAGCACAGATACGCAGTATTTT; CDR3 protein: CASSLEIGRASTDTQYF
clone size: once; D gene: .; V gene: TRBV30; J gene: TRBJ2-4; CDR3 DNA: TGTGCCTGGAGTGTACGAGGCAAAAACATTCAGTACTTC; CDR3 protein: CAWSVRGKNIQYF
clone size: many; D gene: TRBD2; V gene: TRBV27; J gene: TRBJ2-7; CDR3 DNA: TGTGCCAGCAGCCGACTAGCGGGAGGATACGAGCAGTACTTC; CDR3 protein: CASSRLAGGYEQYF
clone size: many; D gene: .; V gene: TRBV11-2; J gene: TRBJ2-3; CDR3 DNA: TGTGCCAGCAGCTCCACTAGTTTATTAGATACGCAGTATTTT; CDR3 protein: CASSSTSLLDTQYF
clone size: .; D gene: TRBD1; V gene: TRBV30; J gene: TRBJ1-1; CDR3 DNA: TGTGCCTGGAGTCGGGACAGCGGGGCAACTGAAGCTTTCTTT; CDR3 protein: CAWSRDSGATEAFF
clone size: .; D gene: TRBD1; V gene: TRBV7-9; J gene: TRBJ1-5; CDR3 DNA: TGTGCCAGCAGCTTAGGGACAGGATACCCTAGCAATCAGCCCCAGCATTTT; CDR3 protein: CASSLGTGYPSNQPQHF
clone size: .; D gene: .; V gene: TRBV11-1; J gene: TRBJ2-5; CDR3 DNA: TGTGCCAGCAGCTTACGGAGAGGGATAACGAAAGGGGAGACCCAGTACTTC; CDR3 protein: CASSLRRGITKGETQYF
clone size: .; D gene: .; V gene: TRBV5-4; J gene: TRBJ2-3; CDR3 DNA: TGTGCCAGCAGCTTGGGGGGGATCACAGATACGCAGTATTTT; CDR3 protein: CASSLGGITDTQYF
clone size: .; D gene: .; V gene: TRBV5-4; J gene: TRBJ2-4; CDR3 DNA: TGTGCCAGCAGCTTCAAAAACATTCAGTACTTC; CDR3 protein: CASSFKNIQYF
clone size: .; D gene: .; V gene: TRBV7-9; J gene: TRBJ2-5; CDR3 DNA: TGTGCCAGCAGCCCCGAGGGGCAGACCCAGTACTTC; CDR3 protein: CASSPEGQTQYF
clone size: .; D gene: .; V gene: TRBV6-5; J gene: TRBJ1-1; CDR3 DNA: TGTGCCAGCAGTTATGTTGGCAGGGGTAACACTGAAGCTTTCTTT; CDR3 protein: CASSYVGRGNTEAFF
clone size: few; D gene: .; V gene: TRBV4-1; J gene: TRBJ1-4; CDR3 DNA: TGCGCCAGCAGCCAAGAAGGGGGAGCCCAAAATGAAAAACTGTTTTTT; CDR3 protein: CASSQEGGAQNEKLFF
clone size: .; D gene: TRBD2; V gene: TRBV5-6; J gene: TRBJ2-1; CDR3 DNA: TGTGCCAGCAGCCTCCTAGCGGGAGTCCGCAATGAGCAGTTCTTC; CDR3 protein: CASSLLAGVRNEQFF
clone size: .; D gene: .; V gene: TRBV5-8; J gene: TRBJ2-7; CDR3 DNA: TGTGCCAGCAGCCCTCGACAGTCCTACGAGCAGTACTTC; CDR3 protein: CASSPRQSYEQYF
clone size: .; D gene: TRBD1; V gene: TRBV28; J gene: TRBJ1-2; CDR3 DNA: TGTGCCAGCAGTGATTTGCCGGGACAGGGGATCAACTATGGCTACACCTTC; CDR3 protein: CASSDLPGQGINYGYTF
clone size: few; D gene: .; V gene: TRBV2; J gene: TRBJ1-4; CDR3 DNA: TGTGGCGGGGCAGTTAATGAAAAACTGTTTTTT; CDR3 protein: CGGAVNEKLFF
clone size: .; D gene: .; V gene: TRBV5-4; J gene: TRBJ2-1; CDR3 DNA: TGTGCCAGCAGCTTGGCCGCGACTACCTATAATGAGCAGTTCTTC; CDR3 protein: CASSLAATTYNEQFF
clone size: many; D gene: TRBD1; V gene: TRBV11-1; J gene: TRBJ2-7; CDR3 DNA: TGTGCCAGCAGCGACAGGGGGTCCTACGAGCAGTACTTC; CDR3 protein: CASSDRGSYEQYF
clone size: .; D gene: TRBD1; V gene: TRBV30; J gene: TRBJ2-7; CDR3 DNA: TGTGCGACTGCGGGGACAGGGGCCTACGAGCAGTACTTC; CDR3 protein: CATAGTGAYEQYF
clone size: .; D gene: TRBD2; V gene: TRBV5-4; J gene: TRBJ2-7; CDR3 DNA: TGTGCCAGCAGCTTGGGGTGGCGGGAGGACTACGAGCAGTACTTC; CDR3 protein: CASSLGWREDYEQYF
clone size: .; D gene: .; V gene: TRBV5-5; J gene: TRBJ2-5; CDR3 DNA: TGTGCCAGCAGCTTCGGGGGAGAGACCCAGTACTTC; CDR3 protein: CASSFGGETQYF
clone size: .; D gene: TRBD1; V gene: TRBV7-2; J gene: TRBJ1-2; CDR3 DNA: TGTGCCAGCAGCTCGGACAGGGCGGGTAGTGGCTACACCTTC; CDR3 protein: CASSSDRAGSGYTF
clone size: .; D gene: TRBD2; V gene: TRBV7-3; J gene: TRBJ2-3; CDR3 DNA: TGTGCCAGCAGCTCTCCAGCGGGAGGGCCGACAGATACGCAGTATTTT; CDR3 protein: CASSSPAGGPTDTQYF
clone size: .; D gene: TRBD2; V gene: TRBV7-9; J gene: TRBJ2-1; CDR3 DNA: TGTGCCAGCAGCTCTTGGCAGACTAGCGGGGATTACAATGAGCAGTTCTTC; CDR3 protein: CASSSWQTSGDYNEQFF
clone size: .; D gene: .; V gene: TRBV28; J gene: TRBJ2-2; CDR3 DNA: TGTGCCAGCAGTTTGCGGCAAGGGGAGCTGTTTTTT; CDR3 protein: CASSLRQGELFF
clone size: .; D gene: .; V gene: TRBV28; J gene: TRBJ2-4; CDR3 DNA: TGTGCCAGCAGTTTAGGGGGTTTGAACATTCAGTACTTC; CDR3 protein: CASSLGGLNIQYF
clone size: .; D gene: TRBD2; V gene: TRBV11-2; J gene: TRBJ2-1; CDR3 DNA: TGTGCCAGCAGCGTGGGACTAGCGGCCTACAATGAGCAGTTCTTC; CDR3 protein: CASSVGLAAYNEQFF
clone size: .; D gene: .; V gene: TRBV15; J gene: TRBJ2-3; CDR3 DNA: TGTGCCACCAGCAGAGAGGCCCCCCAAGATACGCAGTATTTT; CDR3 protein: CATSREAPQDTQYF
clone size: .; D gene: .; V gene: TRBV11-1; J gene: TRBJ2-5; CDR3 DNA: TGTGCCAGCAGCCCCAGTGGGACGTCCCGGGAGACCCAGTACTTC; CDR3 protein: CASSPSGTSRETQYF
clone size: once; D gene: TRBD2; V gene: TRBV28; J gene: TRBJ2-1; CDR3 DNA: TGTGCCAGCAGTTCACTCGGGGACCGGGGGGGTGAGCAGTTCTTC; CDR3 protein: CASSSLGDRGGEQFF
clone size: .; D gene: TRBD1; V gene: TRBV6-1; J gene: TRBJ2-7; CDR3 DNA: TGTGCCAGCAGCTCGGACAGGGCTTCCTACGAGCAGTACTTC; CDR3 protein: CASSSDRASYEQYF
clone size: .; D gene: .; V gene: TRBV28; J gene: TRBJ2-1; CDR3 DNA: TGTGCCAGCAGTAGTCCGGGGGTGGGCGGCCCCGACCCCGATGAGCAGTTCTTC; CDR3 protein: CASSSPGVGGPDPDEQFF
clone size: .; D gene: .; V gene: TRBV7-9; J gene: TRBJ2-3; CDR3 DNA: TGTGCCAGCAGCTACAGGACTGGTGGAACGCAGTATTTT; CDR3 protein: CASSYRTGGTQYF